The 7 T cell receptor beta chains below come from one sample, sequenced in a study of metastatic and nonmetastatic thyroid tumors. There were no patients who had received any treatment before thyroid surgery. From the PCR reads, TCRdb re-called clones with MiXCR. Of 46,000 or so clones in the sample, 16% were seen once. The sequenced sample consisted of blood. These receptors originate from a female donor with papillary thyroid cancer or a benign thyroid nodule (not recorded which). Some clones in this sample may be carry-over from other donors' samples.

This clone came up many times. This chain uses TRBV7-6 with TRBJ2-1; 7 bases align to TRBD1. V shed 4 bases, J shed 5 bases, and the junction held 2 bases outside the gene matches. The V gene's germline CDR1 is SGHVS and CDR2 FNYEAQ. The CDR3 has 13 residues. In nucleotides, the CDR3 is TGTGCCAGCAGCTCCGGGACAGACAATGAGCAGTTCTTC. Its protein is CASSSGTDNEQFF.

This clone turned up a few times. The CDR3 nucleotides are TGTGCCAGCAGTTACTCGTCCGGTTCCAGCTCCTACGAGCAGTACTTC. This encodes CASSYSSGSSSYEQYF. The chain is built from TRBV6-6 and TRBJ2-7; D not certain. The CDR3 loop spans 16 amino acids. Trimming stripped 0 bases from V and 0 bases from J, with 12 bases between. The germline V gene has CDR1 MNHNY and CDR2 SVGAGI (reference sequence).

Only a few counts were recorded for this clone. This sequence may be a read error, since a much larger clone differs from it by one base. J is TRBJ1-2 and V is TRBV10-3; 9 nucleotides line up with TRBD1. Germline values: CDR1 ENHRY, CDR2 SYGVKD. This CDR3 spans 14 amino acids. The V gene end was trimmed by 5 bases and the J gene end by 2 bases; junction bases not matched to a gene: 3. The CDR3, as DNA: TGTGCCATCAGTCTGGACAGGGGAAACTATGGCTACACCTTC. Protein: CAISLDRGNYGYTF.

The V and J genes are TRBV4-1 and TRBJ2-2; weak D call: TRBD1 (6 bases). Trimming pared 11 bases from V and 2 bases from J, leaving 18 bases between. This CDR3 has 15 residues. CDR1 is MGHRA, CDR2 YSYEKL, per germline. This CDR3 reads CAASQGQINTGELFF. In DNA, the CDR3 is TGCGCCGCCAGCCAAGGACAGATCAACACCGGGGAGCTGTTTTTT.

This chain connects TRBV7-8 to TRBJ1-6, with TRBD1 as a possible D gene (5 bases). The germline gives CDR1 SGHVS, CDR2 FQNEAQ. The V end was cut by 4 bases, the J end by 5 bases, with 21 bases between. The CDR3 totals 18 residues. Here the CDR3 DNA reads TGTGCCAGCAGCTCAACCCAGGGAGGAGGGTCTAATAATTCACCCCTCCACTTT. It codes for CASSSTQGGGSNNSPLHF.

This clone has at least ten counts. This rearrangement joins TRBV20-1 to TRBJ2-7; 7 nucleotides match TRBD2. V lost 2 bases to trimming and J lost 2 bases; unmatched junction nucleotides: 9. The CDR3 has 15 residues. CDR1 and CDR2 (germline): DFQATT, SNEGSKA (reference sequence). CDR3 DNA sequence: TGCAGTGCTAGACGACCTAGCGGAGCCCCCTACGAGCAGTACTTC. It translates to CSARRPSGAPYEQYF.

This clone was seen repeatedly, ten times or more. V usage is TRBV5-6 and J usage is TRBJ2-7; tentatively, D is TRBD1 (6 bases). Germline CDR1 is SGHDT and CDR2 is YYEEEE. With 0 bases removed from V and 6 bases from J, the gap between germline ends came to 13 bases. The CDR3 is made up of 14 amino acids. As DNA, the CDR3 is TGTGCCAGCAGCTTGGTCAGGGGCACCTTCGAGCAGTACTTC. Its translation: CASSLVRGTFEQYF.